This TCR beta chain comes out of a study of shared clonotypes between healthy human individuals. Study background: CD8 memory received one plate per donor, CD8 naive two, CD4 memory three and CD4 naive three.

Germline CDR1 is SEHNR and CDR2 is FQNEAQ (reference sequence). This CDR3 has 14 residues. Deletions cut 5 bases from V and 5 bases from J, with 12 bases between. The data were produced by immunoSEQ multiplex PCR, yet TCRdb's version contains in-frame clones alone and is incomplete. Of a few million clones in the sample, 80% to 95% were seen once. This receptor was identified in a man younger than 35 in good health. Some clones in this sample may be carry-over from other donors' samples. The J gene is TRBJ1-4, the V gene TRBV7-9; D might be TRBD1 (5 bases). The sample comprised naive CD4+ T cells from PBMCs. Stated subset: CD45RA+ positively selected. The CDR3 region is CASSLGRGNEKLFF. The CDR3 nucleotides read TGTGCCAGCAGCCTAGGCCGGGGCAATGAAAAACTGTTTTTT.